The T cell receptor (beta chain) described here comes from a study of patients and donors after allogeneic stem cell transplantation. This clonotype was detected only a few times. In TCRdb, the RT-PCR reads were re-called with MiXCR into one record per CDR3 protein. The table includes roughly 190,000 distinct CDR3 sequences, less than 45% detected once. The specimen sequenced was blood, either unsorted or a sorted T cell fraction (not recorded which). The receptor comes from a human donor who was either an allogeneic HSCT recipient or a stem cell or donor lymphocyte infusion donor (not recorded which). It is not recorded whose cells these are; they may come from a transplant donor.

The CDR3 DNA follows: TGCGCCAGCAGCCAGGGGACGGGGACCCGGAACACTGAAGCTTTCTTT. Encoded protein: CASSQGTGTRNTEAFF. The chain uses TRBV4-3 and TRBJ1-1; tentatively, D is TRBD1 (5 bases). The ends were cut back, 3 bases at V and 1 base at J, with 15 bases in the middle. From germline, CDR1 is LGHNA and CDR2 YSLEER. The CDR3 runs to 16 residues.